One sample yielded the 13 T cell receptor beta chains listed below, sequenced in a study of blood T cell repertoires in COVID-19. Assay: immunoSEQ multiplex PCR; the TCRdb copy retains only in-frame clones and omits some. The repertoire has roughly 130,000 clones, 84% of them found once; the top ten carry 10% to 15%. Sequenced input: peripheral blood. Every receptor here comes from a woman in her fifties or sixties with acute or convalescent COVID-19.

CDR3 protein: CASGNPQGSVVTEAFF. Here the CDR3 DNA reads TGTGCCAGCGGGAACCCTCAGGGGTCCGTGGTGACTGAAGCTTTCTTT. This chain links TRBV28 with TRBJ1-1, with TRBD1 as a possible D gene (6 bases). Germline values: CDR1 MDHEN, CDR2 SYDVKM. This CDR3 is built from 16 residues. V was shortened by 8 bases and J by 5 bases, with 24 bases between the two germline ends.

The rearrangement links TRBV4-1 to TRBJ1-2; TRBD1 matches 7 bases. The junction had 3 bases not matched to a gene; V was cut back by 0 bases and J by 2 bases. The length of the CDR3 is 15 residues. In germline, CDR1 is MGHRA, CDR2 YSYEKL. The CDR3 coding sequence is TGCGCCAGCAGCCAAGACCCCAGGGGGAACTATGGCTACACCTTC. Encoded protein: CASSQDPRGNYGYTF.

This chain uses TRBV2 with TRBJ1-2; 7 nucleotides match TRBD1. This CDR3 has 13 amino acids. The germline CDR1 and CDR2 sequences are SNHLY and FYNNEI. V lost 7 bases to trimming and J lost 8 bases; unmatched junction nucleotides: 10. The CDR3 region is CASTVGQYNGYTF. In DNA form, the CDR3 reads TGTGCCAGCACCGTGGGACAGTACAACGGCTACACCTTC.

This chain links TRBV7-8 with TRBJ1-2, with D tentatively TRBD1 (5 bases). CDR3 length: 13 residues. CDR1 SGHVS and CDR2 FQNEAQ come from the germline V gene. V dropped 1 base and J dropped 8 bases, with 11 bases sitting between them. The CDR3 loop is CASSLVQGRGYTF. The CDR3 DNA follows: TGTGCCAGCAGCTTAGTGCAGGGAAGGGGCTACACCTTC.

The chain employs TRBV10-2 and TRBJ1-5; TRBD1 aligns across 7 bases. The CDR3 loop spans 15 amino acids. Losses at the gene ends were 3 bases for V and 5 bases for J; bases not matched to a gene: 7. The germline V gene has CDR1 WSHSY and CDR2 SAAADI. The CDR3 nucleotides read TGCGCCAGCAGTGATAGAGAACAGGGGTATCAGCCCCAGCATTTT. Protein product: CASSDREQGYQPQHF.

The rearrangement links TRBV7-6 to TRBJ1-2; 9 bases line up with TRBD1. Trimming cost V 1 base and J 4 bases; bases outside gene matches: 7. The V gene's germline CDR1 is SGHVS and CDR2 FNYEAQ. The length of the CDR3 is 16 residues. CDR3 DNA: TGTGCCAGCAGCTTAGGGACAGGGGACCCCTTCTATGGCTACACCTTC. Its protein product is CASSLGTGDPFYGYTF.

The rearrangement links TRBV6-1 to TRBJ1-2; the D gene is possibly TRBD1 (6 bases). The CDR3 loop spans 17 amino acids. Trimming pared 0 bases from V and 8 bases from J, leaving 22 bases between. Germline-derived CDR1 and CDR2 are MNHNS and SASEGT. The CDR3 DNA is TGTGCCAGCAGTGAAGCATTGAGGACAGCTCCTAAAGGGGGCTACACCTTC. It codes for CASSEALRTAPKGGYTF.

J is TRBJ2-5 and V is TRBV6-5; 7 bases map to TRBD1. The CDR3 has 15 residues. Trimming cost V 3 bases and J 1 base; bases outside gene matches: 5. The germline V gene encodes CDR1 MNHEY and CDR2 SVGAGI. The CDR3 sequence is CASSYRGTVQETQYF. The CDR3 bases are TGTGCCAGCAGTTATCGAGGGACAGTCCAAGAGACCCAGTACTTC.

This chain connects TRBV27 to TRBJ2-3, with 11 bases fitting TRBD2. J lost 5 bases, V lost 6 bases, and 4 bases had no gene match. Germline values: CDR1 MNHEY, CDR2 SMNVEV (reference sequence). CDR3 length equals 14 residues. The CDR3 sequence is CASRASGGRDTQYF. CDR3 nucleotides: TGTGCCAGCAGAGCTAGCGGGGGGAGAGATACGCAGTATTTT.

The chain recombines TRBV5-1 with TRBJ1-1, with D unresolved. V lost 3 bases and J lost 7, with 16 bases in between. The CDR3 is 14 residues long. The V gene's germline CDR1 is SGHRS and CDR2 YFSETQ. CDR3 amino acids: CASSSLNEYGEAFF. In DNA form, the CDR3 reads TGCGCCAGCAGCTCCCTCAATGAGTATGGTGAAGCTTTCTTT.

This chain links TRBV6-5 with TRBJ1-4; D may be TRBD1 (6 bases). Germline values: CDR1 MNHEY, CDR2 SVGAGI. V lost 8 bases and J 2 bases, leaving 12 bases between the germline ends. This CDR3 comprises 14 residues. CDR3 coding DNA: TGTGCCAGCGGCAGGGGCACTACTAATGAAAAACTGTTTTTT. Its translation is CASGRGTTNEKLFF.

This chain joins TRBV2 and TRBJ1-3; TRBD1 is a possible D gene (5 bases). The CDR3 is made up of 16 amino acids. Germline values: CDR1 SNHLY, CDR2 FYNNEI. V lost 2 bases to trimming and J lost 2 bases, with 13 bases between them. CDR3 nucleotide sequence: TGTGCCAGCAGTGAAACCCGACAGCCCCCTGGAAACACCATATATTTT. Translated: CASSETRQPPGNTIYF.

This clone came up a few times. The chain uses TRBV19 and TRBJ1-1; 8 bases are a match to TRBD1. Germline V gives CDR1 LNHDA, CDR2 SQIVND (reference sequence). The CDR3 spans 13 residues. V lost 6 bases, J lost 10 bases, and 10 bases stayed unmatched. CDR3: CASSRDRINRAFF. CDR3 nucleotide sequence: TGTGCCAGTAGCCGGGACAGGATAAATAGAGCTTTCTTT.